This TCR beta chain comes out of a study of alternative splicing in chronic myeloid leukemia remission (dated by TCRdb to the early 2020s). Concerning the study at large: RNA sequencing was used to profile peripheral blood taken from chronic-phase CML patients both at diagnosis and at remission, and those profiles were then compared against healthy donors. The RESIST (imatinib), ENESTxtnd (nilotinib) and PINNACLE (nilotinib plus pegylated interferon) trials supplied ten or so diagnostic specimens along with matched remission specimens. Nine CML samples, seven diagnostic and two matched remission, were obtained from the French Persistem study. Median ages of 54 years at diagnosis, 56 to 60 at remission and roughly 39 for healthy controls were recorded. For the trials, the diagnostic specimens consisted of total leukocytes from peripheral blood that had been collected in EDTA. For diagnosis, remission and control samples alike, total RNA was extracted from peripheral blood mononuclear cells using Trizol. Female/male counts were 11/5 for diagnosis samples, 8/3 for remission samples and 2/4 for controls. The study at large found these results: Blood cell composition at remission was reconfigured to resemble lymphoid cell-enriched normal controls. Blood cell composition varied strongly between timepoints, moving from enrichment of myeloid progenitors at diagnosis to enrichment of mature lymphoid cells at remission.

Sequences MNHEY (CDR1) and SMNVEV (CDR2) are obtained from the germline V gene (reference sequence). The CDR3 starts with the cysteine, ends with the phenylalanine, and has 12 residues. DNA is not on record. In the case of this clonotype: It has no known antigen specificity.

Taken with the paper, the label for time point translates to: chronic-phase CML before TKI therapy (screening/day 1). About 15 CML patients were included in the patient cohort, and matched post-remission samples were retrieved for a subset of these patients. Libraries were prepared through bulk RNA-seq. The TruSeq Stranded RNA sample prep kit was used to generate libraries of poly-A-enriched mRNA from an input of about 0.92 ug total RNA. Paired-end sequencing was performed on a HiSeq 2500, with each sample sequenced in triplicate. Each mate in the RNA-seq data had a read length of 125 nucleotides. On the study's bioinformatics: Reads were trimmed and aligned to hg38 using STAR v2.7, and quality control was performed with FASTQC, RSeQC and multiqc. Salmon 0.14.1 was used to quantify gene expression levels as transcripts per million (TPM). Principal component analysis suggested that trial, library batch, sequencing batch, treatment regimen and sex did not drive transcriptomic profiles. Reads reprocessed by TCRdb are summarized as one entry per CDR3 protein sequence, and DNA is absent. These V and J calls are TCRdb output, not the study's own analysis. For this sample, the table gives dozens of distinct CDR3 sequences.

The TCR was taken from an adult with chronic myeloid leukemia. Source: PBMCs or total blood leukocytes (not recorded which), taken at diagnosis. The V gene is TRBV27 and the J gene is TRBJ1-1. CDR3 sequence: CASSLPGQPAFF.